This T cell receptor (beta chain) stems from a study of cytomegalovirus exposure and HLA in healthy donors. This PCR relied on a set of 60 Vbeta primers and 13 Jbeta primers. The method was immunoSEQ multiplex PCR; TCRdb's version includes in-frame clones alone and lacks a portion of them. The sample yields about 140,000 clones, roughly 80% seen once. The TCR comes from a middle-aged man in good health and CMV-seronegative. Sequencing was performed on PBMCs.

CDR3 protein: CASKQSSYEQYF. CDR3 DNA sequence: TGTGCCAGCAAGCAAAGCTCCTACGAGCAGTACTTC. The genes are TRBV6-5 and TRBJ2-7; D gene ambiguous. Per germline, CDR1 MNHEY and CDR2 SVGAGI. The CDR3 consists of 12 residues. V was shortened by 7 bases and J by 0 bases, with 7 bases between the two germline ends.